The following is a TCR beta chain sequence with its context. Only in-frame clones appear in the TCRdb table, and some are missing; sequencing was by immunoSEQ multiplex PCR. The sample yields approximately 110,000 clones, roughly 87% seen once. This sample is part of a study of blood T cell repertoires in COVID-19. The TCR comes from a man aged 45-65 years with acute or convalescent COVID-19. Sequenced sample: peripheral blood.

This CDR3 is CASSQDLQSGPLATYEQYF. CDR3 DNA: TGTGCCAGCAGCCAAGATCTTCAGAGTGGGCCACTAGCCACCTACGAGCAGTACTTC. The V call is TRBV4-2, the J call TRBJ2-7; D is perhaps TRBD2 (6 bases). The germline gives CDR1 LGHNA, CDR2 YNFKEQ. V dropped 0 bases and J dropped 2 bases, with 23 bases sitting between them. This CDR3 has 19 amino acids.